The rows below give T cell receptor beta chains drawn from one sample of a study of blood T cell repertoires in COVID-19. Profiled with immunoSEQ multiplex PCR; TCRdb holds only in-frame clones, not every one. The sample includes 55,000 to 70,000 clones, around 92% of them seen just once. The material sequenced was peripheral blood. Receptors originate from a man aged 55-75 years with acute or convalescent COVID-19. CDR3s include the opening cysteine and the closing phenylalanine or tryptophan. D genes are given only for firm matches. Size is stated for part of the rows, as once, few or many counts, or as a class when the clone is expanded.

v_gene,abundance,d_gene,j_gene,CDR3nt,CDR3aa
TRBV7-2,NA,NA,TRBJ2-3,TGTGCCACCAAACAAGTCCAGACAGGAAGCACAGATACGCAGTATTTT,CATKQVQTGSTDTQYF
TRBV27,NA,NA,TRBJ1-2,TGTGCCAGCAGTTTATCTCCCGCGACAGTGTTGCCTGGCTACACCTTC,CASSLSPATVLPGYTF
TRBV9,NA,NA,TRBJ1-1,TGTGCCAGCAGCGGAGAGACAGGAGAGGTCAGTGAAGCTTTCTTT,CASSGETGEVSEAFF
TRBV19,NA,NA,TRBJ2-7,TGTGCCAGTAGTACCGGACTGACCTCCTACGAGCAGTACTTC,CASSTGLTSYEQYF
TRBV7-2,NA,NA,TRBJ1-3,TGTGCCAGCAGCTTCCCGGTTACAGGGTGGGAGCGCTCTGGAAACACCATATATTTT,CASSFPVTGWERSGNTIYF
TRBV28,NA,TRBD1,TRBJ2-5,TGTGCCAGCAGTTCGACAGGGGTGGGGGAGACCCAGTACTTC,CASSSTGVGETQYF
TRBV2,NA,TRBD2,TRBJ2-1,TGTGCCAGCAGTGAAGTTAGCGGGAGTCATGAGCAGTTCTTC,CASSEVSGSHEQFF
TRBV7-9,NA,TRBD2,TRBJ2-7,TGTGCCAGCAGCTTAGATATAGCGGGAGTCTACGAGCAGTACTTC,CASSLDIAGVYEQYF
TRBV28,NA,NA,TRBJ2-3,TGTGCCAGCAGTCCCCAAGGAGGCGCAGATACGCAGTATTTT,CASSPQGGADTQYF
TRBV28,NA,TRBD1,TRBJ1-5,TGTGCCAGCAGTTTACGTAGGTGGATCCCGAGAGGACAGGGGAAGGAGAGCAATCAGCCCCAGCATTTT,CASSLRRWIPRGQGKESNQPQHF
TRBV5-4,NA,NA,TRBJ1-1,TGTGCCAGCAGCCAGGGGACAAAGAAATTGAACACTGAAGCTTTCTTT,CASSQGTKKLNTEAFF
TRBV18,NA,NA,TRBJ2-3,TGTGCCAGCTCATCGGTAAGCGGGCGCACAGATACGCAGTATTTT,CASSSVSGRTDTQYF
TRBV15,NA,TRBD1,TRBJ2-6,TGTGCCACCAGCAGAGATGGTTTACGGACAGGGGATTTT,CATSRDGLRTGDF
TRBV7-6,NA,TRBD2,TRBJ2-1,TGTGCCAGCAGCCCCAGCGGGAGCTCCTACAATGAGCAGTTCTTC,CASSPSGSSYNEQFF
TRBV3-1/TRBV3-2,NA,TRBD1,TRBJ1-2,TGTGCCAGCAGCCTCCGGACAGGCAACTATGGCTACACCTTC,CASSLRTGNYGYTF
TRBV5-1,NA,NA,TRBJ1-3,TGCGCCAGCAGCTGGGACATAGGAAACACCATATATTTT,CASSWDIGNTIYF
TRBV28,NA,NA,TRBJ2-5,TGTGCCAGCAGTTCGGGTTCCCCTCGGGAGACCCAGTACTTC,CASSSGSPRETQYF
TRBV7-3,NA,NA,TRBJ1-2,TGTGCCAGCAGCTTGGGGGGTTCGGGTGGCTACACCTTC,CASSLGGSGGYTF
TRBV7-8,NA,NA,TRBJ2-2,TGTGCCAGCAGCTTAGAGGCGGTTCGGAACACCGGGGAGCTGTTTTTT,CASSLEAVRNTGELFF
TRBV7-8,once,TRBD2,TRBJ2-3,TGTGCCAGCAGCCACCAGCGGGAGGCACAGTATTTT,CASSHQREAQYF
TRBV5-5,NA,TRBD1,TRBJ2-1,TGTGCCAGCAGCTTTTTGGACAGGGGCTACAATGAGCAGTTCTTC,CASSFLDRGYNEQFF
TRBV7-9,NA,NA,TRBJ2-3,TGTGCCAGCAGCGAGGCCGTGGGAGGAGATACGCAGTATTTT,CASSEAVGGDTQYF
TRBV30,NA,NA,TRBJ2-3,TGTGCCTGGAGCCAAGGCCAGGGCACAGATACGCAGTATTTT,CAWSQGQGTDTQYF
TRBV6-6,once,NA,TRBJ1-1,TGTGCCAGCAGTTACTCCTACGAGGTTGAAGCTTTCTTT,CASSYSYEVEAFF